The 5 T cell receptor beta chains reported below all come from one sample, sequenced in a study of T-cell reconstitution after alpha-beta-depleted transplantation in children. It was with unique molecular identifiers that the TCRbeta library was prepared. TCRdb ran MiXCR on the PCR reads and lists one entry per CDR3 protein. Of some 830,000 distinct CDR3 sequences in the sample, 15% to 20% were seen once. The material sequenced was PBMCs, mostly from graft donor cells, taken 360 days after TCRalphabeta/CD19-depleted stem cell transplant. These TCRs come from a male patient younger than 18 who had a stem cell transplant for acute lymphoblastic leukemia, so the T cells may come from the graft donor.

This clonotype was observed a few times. The CDR3 bases are TGTGCCAGCAGTTACTCGATGGCGTTCAGGGAGGACGGGGCCAACGTCCTGACTTTC. Translation gives CASSYSMAFREDGANVLTF. J is TRBJ2-6 and V is TRBV6-5; D is perhaps TRBD2 (6 bases). V was pared by 0 bases and J by 4 bases, with 19 bases between. Per germline, CDR1 MNHEY and CDR2 SVGAGI. There are 19 residues in the CDR3.

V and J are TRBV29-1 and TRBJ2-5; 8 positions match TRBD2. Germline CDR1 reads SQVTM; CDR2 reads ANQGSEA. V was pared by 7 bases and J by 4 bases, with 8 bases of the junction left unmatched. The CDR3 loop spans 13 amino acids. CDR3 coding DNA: TGCAGCGCTAAAACTAGCGGAAGAGAGACCCAGTACTTC. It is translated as CSAKTSGRETQYF.

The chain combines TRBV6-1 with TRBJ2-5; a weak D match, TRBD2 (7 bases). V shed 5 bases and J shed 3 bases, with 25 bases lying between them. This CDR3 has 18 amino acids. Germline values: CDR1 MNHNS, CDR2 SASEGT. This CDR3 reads CASSPPGLTHKGEETQYF. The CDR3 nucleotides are TGTGCCAGCAGTCCTCCGGGACTAACTCATAAGGGGGAAGAGACCCAGTACTTC.

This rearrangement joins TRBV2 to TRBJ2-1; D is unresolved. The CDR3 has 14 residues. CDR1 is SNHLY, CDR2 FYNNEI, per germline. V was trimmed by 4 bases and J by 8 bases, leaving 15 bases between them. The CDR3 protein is CASSGTSGSHEQFF. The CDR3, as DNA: TGTGCCAGCAGTGGTACCTCCGGCAGCCATGAGCAGTTCTTC.

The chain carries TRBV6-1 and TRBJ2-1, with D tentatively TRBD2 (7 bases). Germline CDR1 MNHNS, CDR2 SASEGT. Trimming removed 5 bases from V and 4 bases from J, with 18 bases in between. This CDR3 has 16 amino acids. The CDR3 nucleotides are TGTGCCAGCAGTCCCCCAAGGGGAGGGGGTTACAATGAGCAGTTCTTC. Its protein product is CASSPPRGGGYNEQFF.